This TCR beta chain was captured in a study of Graves' ophthalmopathy and Graves' hyperthyroidism. Study outcomes and limitations: Using 13 signatures, a model distinguished ophthalmopathy from stable hyperthyroidism, reaching roughly 90% sensitivity and about 81% specificity. Most expanded clonotypes from thyroid (those above 0.001 frequency) were also found in blood.

The sample holds many counts of this clonotype. Its antigen is currently unknown. TCR beta CDR3 regions were amplified from RNA transcripts. First-round RT-PCR used HTBI primers; second-round multiplex PCR followed. TCRdb called the multiplex PCR reads again in MiXCR, with one record for every CDR3 protein. This sample has about 210,000 distinct CDR3 sequences, with just under 30% found just once. After removal of 5 bases from V and 5 bases from J, the junction contained 10 bases not matched to a gene. Germline CDR1 is MDHEN and CDR2 is SYDVKM. The CDR3 is made up of 16 amino acids. Donors with ophthalmopathy: moderate-to-severe activity, CAS ≥3, NOSPECS ≥4, duration under 3 months. Other autoimmune disease, uncontrolled infection, pregnancy and lactation led to exclusion.

The J gene is TRBJ2-4, the V gene TRBV28; 9 bases agree with TRBD1. The specimen sequenced was peripheral blood. The source of this sequence is a man aged 50-60 years with Graves' ophthalmopathy. CDR3 coding DNA: TGTGCCAGCAGTACTACCAGGGACAGGGTGGAAAACATTCAGTACTTC. It is translated as CASSTTRDRVENIQYF.